This T cell receptor beta chain was sequenced for a study of cytomegalovirus exposure and HLA in healthy donors. As concerns this clone: Its target is unknown.

Findings and limits, study-wide: In a later analysis, at a false discovery rate of 0.05, 17,000 or so TCR beta sequences matched HLA alleles. Further analysis, carried out later, found HLA-associated TCR beta chains more clonally expanded than equally common other chains. The productive fraction for most TCR beta V segments was about 90% or about 30% in an earlier analysis.

The primer mix had 60 Vbeta and 13 Jbeta primers. Produced via immunoSEQ multiplex PCR; TCRdb's table is partial and in-frame only. The sample consists of 80,000 to 100,000 clones, about 67% of them appearing once. Germline CDR1 reads MNHEY; CDR2 reads SMNVEV (reference sequence). This CDR3 is built from 17 residues. Trimming left V 2 bases short and J 2 bases short, with 19 bases between. The sequenced material came from PBMCs. This receptor was identified in a woman aged 18-35 years in good health and CMV-seropositive. The gene calls are TRBV27 and TRBJ2-7, with D maybe TRBD1 (6 bases). The CDR3 region has the DNA TGTGCCAGCAGTTTAAACCCGACAGGTCAGGTACCCTACGAGCAGTACTTC. It specifies CASSLNPTGQVPYEQYF.